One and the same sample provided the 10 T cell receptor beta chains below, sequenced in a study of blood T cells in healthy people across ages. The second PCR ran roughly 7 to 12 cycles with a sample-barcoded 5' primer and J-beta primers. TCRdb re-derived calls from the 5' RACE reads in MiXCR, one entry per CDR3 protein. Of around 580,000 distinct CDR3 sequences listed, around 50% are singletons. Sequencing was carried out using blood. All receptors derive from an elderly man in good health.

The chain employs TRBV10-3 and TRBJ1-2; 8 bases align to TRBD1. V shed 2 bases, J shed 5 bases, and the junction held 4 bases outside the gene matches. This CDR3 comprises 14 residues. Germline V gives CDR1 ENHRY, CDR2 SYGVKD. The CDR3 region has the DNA TGTGCCATCAGTGAGGCTAGGACAGGGTATGGCTACACCTTC. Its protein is CAISEARTGYGYTF.

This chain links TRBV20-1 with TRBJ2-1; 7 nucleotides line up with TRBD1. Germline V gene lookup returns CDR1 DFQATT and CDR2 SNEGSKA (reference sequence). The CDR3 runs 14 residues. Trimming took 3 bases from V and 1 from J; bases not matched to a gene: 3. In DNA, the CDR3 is TGCAGTGCTAGTAGGGACAGATCCTACAATGAGCAGTTCTTC. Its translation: CSASRDRSYNEQFF.

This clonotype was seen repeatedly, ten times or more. CDR3 sequence reads: CASSPLGSGPIYEQYF. The CDR3 region has the DNA TGTGCCAGCAGCCCATTGGGTAGCGGGCCGATCTACGAGCAGTACTTC. The chain recombines TRBV7-2 with TRBJ2-7; TRBD2 agrees at 7 bases. V dropped 5 bases and J dropped 3; count of bases not matched to a gene: 13. Per the germline V gene, CDR1 is SGHTA and CDR2 is FQGNSA. The CDR3 length is 16 residues. The variable domain in full, with the rest retrieved from reference TRBV7-2 and TRBJ2-7, is GAGVSQSPSNKVTEKGKDVELRCDPISGHTALYWYRQSLGQGLEFLIYFQGNSAPDKSGLPSDRFSAERTGGSVSTLTIQRTQQEDSAVYLCASSPLGSGPIYEQYFGPGTRLTVT.

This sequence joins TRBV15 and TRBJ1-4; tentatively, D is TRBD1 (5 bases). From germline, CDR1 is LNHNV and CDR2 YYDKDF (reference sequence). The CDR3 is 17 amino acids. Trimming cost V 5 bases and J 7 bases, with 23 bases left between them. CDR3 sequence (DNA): TGTGCCACCAGCCTCAAGGGGCAAGGGTTGAGTAGTGAAAAACTGTTTTTT. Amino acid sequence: CATSLKGQGLSSEKLFF.

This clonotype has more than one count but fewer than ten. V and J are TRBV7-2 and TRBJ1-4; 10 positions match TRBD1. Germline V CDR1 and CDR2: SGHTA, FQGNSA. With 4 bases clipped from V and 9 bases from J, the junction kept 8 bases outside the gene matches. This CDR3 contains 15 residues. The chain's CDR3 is CASSSRTGGGKKLFF. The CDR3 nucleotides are TGTGCCAGCAGCTCCCGGACAGGGGGTGGGAAAAAACTGTTTTTT.

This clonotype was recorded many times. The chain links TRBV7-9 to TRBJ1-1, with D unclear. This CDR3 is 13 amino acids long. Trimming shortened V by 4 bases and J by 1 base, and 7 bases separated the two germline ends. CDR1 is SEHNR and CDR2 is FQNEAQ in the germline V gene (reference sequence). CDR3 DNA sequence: TGTGCCAGCAGCTCCCTAGGGAACACTGAAGCTTTCTTT. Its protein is CASSSLGNTEAFF.

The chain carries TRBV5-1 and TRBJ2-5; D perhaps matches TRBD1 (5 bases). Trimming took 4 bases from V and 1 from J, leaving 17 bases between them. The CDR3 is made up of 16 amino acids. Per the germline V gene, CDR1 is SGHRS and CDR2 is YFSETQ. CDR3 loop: CASSRTSSTAQETQYF. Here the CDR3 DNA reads TGCGCCAGCAGCCGAACCTCGTCGACAGCCCAAGAGACCCAGTACTTC.

CDR3 sequence (DNA): TGTGCCAGCAGTTTTTTTTCATCGGGAGGAAACACCATATATTTT. Encoded protein: CASSFFSSGGNTIYF. This chain connects TRBV6-2 or TRBV6-3 to TRBJ1-3; D gene ambiguous. Deletions cut 4 bases from V and 4 bases from J, with 14 bases between. CDR1 MNHEY and CDR2 SVGEGT come from the germline V gene. The CDR3 totals 15 residues.

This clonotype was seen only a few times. CDR3 sequence: CSVDLRGGTQYF. CDR3 coding DNA: TGCAGCGTTGACCTCCGGGGGGGGACCCAGTACTTC. This chain joins TRBV29-1 and TRBJ2-7; the match to TRBD2 covers 8 bases. The J call is doubtful: the DNA matches TRBJ2-5 better. The CDR3 length is 12 residues. The germline gives CDR1 SQVTM, CDR2 ANQGSEA.

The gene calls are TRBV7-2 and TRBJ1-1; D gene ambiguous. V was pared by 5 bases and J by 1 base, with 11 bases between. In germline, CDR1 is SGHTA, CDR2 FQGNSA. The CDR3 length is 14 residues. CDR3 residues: CASSPALGNTEAFF. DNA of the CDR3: TGTGCCAGCAGCCCTGCGCTCGGGAACACTGAAGCTTTCTTT.